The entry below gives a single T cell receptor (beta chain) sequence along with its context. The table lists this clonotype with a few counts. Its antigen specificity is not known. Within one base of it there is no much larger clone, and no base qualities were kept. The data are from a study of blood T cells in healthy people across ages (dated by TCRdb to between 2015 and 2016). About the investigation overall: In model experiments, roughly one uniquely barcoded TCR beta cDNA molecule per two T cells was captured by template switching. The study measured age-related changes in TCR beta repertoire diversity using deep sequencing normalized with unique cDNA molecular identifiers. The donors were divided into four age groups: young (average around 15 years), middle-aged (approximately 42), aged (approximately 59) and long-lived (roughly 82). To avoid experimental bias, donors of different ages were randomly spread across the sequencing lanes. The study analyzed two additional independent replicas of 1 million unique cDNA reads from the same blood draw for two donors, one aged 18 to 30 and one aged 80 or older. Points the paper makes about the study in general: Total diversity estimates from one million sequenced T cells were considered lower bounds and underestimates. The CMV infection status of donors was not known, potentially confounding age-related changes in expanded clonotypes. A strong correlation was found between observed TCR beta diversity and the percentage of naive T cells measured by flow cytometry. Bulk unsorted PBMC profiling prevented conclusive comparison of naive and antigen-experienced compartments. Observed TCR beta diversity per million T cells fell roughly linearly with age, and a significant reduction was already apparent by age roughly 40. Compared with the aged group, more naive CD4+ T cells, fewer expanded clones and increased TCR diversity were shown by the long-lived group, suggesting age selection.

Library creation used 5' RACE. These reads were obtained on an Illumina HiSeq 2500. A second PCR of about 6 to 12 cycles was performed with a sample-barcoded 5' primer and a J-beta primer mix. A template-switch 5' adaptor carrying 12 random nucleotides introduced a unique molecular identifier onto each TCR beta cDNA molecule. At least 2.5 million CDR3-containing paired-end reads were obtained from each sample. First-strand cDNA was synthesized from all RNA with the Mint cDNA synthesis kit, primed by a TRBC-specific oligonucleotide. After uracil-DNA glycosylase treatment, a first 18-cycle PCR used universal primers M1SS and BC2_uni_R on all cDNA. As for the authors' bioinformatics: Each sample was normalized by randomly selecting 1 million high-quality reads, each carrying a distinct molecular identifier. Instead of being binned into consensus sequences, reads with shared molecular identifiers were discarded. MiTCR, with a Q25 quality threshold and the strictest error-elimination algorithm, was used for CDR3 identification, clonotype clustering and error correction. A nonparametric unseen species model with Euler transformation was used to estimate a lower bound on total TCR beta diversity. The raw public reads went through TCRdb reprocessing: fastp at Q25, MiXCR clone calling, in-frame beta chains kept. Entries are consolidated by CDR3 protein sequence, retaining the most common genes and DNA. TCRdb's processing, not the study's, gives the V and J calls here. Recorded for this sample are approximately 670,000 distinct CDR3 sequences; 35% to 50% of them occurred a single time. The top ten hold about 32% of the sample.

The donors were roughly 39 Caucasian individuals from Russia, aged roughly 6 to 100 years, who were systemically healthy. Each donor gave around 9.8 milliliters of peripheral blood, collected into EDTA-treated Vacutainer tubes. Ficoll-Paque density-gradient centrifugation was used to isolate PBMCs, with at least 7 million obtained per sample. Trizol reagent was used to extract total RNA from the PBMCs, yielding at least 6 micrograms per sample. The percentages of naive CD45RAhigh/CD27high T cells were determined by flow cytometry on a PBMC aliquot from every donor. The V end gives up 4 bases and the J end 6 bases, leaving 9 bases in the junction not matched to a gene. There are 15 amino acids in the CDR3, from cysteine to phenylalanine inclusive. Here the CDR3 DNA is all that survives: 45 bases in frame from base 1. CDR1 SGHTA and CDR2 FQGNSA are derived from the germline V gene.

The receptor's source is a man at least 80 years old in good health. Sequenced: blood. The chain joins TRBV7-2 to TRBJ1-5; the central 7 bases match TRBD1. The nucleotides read TGTGCCAGCAGCTGGGGACAGTACAGGAGTCAGCCCCAGCATTTT. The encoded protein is CASSWGQYRSQPQHF.